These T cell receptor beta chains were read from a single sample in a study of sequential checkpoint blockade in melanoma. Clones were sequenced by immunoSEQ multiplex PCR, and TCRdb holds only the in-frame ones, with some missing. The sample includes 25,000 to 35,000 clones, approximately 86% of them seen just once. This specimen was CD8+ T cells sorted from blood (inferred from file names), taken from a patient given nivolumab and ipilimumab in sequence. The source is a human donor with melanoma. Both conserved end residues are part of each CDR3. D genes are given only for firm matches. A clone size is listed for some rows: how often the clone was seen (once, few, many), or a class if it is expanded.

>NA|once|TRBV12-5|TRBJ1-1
TGTGCTAGTGTAAACACTGAAGCTTTCTTT
CASVNTEAFF
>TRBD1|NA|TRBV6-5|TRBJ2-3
TGTGCCAGCTCCGGGACAGTCACAGATACGCAGTATTTT
CASSGTVTDTQYF
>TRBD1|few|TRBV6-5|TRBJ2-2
TGTGCCAGCAGTAGACAGGGGGTCGGGGAGCTGTTTTTT
CASSRQGVGELFF
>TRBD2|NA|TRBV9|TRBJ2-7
TGTGCCAGCAGCGTAGCGGGGGGGGCCCTCTACGAGCAGTACTTC
CASSVAGGALYEQYF
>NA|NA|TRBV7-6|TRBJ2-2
TGTGCCAGCAGCTTAGAAGAGGCAGATACCGGGGAGCTGTTTTTT
CASSLEEADTGELFF
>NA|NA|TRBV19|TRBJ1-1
TGTGCCAGTAGTATATTCGCCGACAGTAACACTGAAGCTTTCTTT
CASSIFADSNTEAFF
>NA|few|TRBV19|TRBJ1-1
TGTGCCAGTAGTATAGGGGCGAACACTGAAGCTTTCTTT
CASSIGANTEAFF
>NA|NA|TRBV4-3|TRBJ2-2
TGCGCCAGCAGCATTCCTAGCGCTTCGAACACCGGGGAGCTGTTTTTT
CASSIPSASNTGELFF
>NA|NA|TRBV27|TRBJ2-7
TGTGCCAGCAGTTTGAGGGCCGGACGCTCCTACGAGCAGTACTTC
CASSLRAGRSYEQYF
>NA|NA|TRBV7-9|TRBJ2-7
TGTGCCAGCAGCTTAGCGGGGGGGCTGGAATACGAGCAGTACTTC
CASSLAGGLEYEQYF
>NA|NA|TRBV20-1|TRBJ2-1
TGCAGTGTCCGAGAGGGCCGAGAGCAGTTCTTC
CSVREGREQFF
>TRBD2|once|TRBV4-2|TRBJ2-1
TGTGCCAGCAGCCAGGAGACTAGCGGAAACTACAATGAGCAGTTCTTC
CASSQETSGNYNEQFF
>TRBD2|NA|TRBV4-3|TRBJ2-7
TGCGCCAGCAGCCAAGAAGTTTTGACTAGCGGGAGCATCCCCGACTCCTACGAGCAGTACTTC
CASSQEVLTSGSIPDSYEQYF
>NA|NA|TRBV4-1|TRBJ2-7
TGCGCCAGCAGCCAATATGAAGCTAGCGATTTTTCGTCCTACGAGCAGTACTTC
CASSQYEASDFSSYEQYF
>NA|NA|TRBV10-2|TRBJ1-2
TGCGCCAGCAGTGGGATGACAGTTTTAGGCTATGGCTACACCTTC
CASSGMTVLGYGYTF
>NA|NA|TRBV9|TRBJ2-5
TGTGCCAGCAGCCCACGGTCGAGTGAAGAGACCCAGTACTTC
CASSPRSSEETQYF
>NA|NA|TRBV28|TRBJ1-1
TGTGCCAGCACCTCAGGAATAGGGGCTGAAGCTTTCTTT
CASTSGIGAEAFF
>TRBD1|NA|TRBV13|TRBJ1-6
TGTGCCAGCAGCTTTCCTGACAGGGGGCGTTCACCCCTCCACTTT
CASSFPDRGRSPLHF
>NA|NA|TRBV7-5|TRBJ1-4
TGTGCCAGAAGCTTAGCGGTGGCGGGAAATGAAAAACTGTTTTTT
CARSLAVAGNEKLFF
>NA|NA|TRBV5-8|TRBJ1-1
TGTGCCAGCAGCTTGGTCCTAGGGGTGTACACTGAAGCTTTCTTT
CASSLVLGVYTEAFF
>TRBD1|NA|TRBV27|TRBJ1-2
TGTGCCAGCAGTGGCGGGACAGGGATCGGCTACACCTTC
CASSGGTGIGYTF
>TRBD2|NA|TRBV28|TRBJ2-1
TGTGCCAGCAGTTTCCTAACTAGCGGGAACAATGAGCAGTTCTTC
CASSFLTSGNNEQFF
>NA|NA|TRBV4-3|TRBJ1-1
TGCGCCAGCAGCCAAAGGGGTTACATGAACACTGAAGCTTTCTTT
CASSQRGYMNTEAFF
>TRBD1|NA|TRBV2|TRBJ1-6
TGTGCCAGCAGTGACGACAGGGCGGTAAATTCACCCCTCCACTTT
CASSDDRAVNSPLHF
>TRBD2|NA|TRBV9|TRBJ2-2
TGTGCCAGCAGCCCCCCCTTAGCGGGAAGCACCGGGGAGCTGTTTTTT
CASSPPLAGSTGELFF
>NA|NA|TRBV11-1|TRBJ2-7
TGTGCCAGCAGCTTTAAACAGTCCCCCTACGAGCAGTACTTC
CASSFKQSPYEQYF
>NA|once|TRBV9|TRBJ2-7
TGTGCCAGCAGCGTAGCGGGTCACTCCTACGAGCAGTACTTC
CASSVAGHSYEQYF
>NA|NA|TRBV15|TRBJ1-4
TGTGCCACCAGCAGAGATAAACAGGGCAATGAAAAACTGTTTTTT
CATSRDKQGNEKLFF
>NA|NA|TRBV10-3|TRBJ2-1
TGTGCCATCAGTGAGTCGACTCGACCAGATCACAATGAGCAGTTCTTC
CAISESTRPDHNEQFF
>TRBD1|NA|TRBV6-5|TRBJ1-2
TGTGCCAGCAGGGGACAGGGGACGGCTAACTATGGCTACACCTTC
CASRGQGTANYGYTF
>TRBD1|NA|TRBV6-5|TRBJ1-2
TGTGCCAGCAGTGCGGGACAGAACTATGGCTACACCTTC
CASSAGQNYGYTF
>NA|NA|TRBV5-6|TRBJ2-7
TGTGCCAGCAGCCGCTCTCTGACAGCGTGGGAGCAGTACTTC
CASSRSLTAWEQYF
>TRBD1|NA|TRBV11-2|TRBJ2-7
TGTGCCAGCAGCCCCAGGGGGAGTTACGAGCAGTACTTC
CASSPRGSYEQYF
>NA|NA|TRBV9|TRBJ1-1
TGTGCCAGCAGCGTAGCTGCGGACACTGAAGCTTTCTTT
CASSVAADTEAFF
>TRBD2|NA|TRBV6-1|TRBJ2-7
TGTGCCAGCAGTGAAGCGCTCGCGGGAGGGCCTTACTACGAGCAGTACTTC
CASSEALAGGPYYEQYF
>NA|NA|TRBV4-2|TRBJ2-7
TGTGCCAGCAGCCTCATCCCGGCGGGGGCTAACGAGCAGTACTTC
CASSLIPAGANEQYF
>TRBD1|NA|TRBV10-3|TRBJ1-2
TGTGCCATCAGCGGGGGGAGAACAGGGGGCGTAGGCGATGGCTACACCTTC
CAISGGRTGGVGDGYTF